Listed below are T cell receptor beta chains from one sample, sequenced in a study of blood T cell repertoires in COVID-19. TCRdb's copy holds only in-frame clones and misses some; the assay was immunoSEQ multiplex PCR. The sample carries 400,000 or so clones, approximately 90% recorded once. Sequencing input: peripheral blood. The source of these receptors is a man aged 18 to 29 with COVID-19, enrolled during active disease. Each CDR3 is given with its conserved first and last residue. The D gene is left open where the match is weak. Size is omitted from some rows. Given values are once, few, many or a class for expanded clones.

. | TRBJ2-1 | TRBV2 | TRBD2 | TGTGCCAGCAGTGAAAAGCGGGAGTTGTCCTACAATGAGCAGTTCTTC | CASSEKRELSYNEQFF
. | TRBJ2-7 | TRBV6-5 | . | TGTGCCAGCTGGCAGACAGCTTCCTACGAGCAGTACTTC | CASWQTASYEQYF
. | TRBJ2-1 | TRBV7-3 | TRBD2 | TGTGCCAGCAGCTTAAGGGGCGGGATAGCGGGAGGACGTAATGAGCAGTTCTTC | CASSLRGGIAGGRNEQFF
. | TRBJ2-7 | TRBV19 | . | TGTGCCAGTAGGGCAGGGGTCGGAGTGACCTACGAGCAGTACTTC | CASRAGVGVTYEQYF
. | TRBJ2-1 | TRBV21-1 | . | TGTGCCAGCTCCGGGACTAGCGGTAACAATGAGCAGTTCTTC | CASSGTSGNNEQFF
. | TRBJ2-4 | TRBV5-4 | TRBD2 | TGTGCCAGCAGCCTTGGTACTAGCGGGAGGATAGTTCAGTACTTC | CASSLGTSGRIVQYF
. | TRBJ2-3 | TRBV4-2 | TRBD2 | TGTGCCAGCAGCGCGAGCGGGACCACAGATACGCAGTATTTT | CASSASGTTDTQYF
. | TRBJ1-4 | TRBV4-1 | TRBD1 | TGCGCCAGCAGCCGCCGGGACAGGGAGAGCGGTAATGAAAAACTGTTTTTT | CASSRRDRESGNEKLFF
. | TRBJ1-2 | TRBV6-6 | . | TGTGCCAGCTCGGGAAGCTATGGCTACACCTTC | CASSGSYGYTF
. | TRBJ2-7 | TRBV4-1 | . | TGCGCCAGCAGCCAAGCCGCCTCCGACAGGCAGAACGAGCAGTACTTC | CASSQAASDRQNEQYF
. | TRBJ2-3 | TRBV5-1 | . | TGCGCCAGCAGCCGAGCTGGGAGGTCCCGGACAGATACGCAGTATTTT | CASSRAGRSRTDTQYF
. | TRBJ2-5 | TRBV5-6 | . | TGTGCCAGCAGCTTGGATCCAGGGGTCCGGGAGACCCAGTACTTC | CASSLDPGVRETQYF
once | TRBJ1-2 | TRBV19 | . | TGTGCCAGTAATACAGTGGGTGTTGGTGGCTACACCTTC | CASNTVGVGGYTF
. | TRBJ2-6 | TRBV7-9 | . | TGTGCCAGCAGCCAACTTGCTGACGTCCTGACTTTC | CASSQLADVLTF
. | TRBJ1-2 | TRBV4-2 | . | TGTGCCAGCAGCCAAGTAACAGGATTATATGGCTACACCTTC | CASSQVTGLYGYTF
. | TRBJ2-7 | TRBV3-1/TRBV3-2 | . | TGTGCCAGCAGCCAATTCCGGTCCTACGAGCAGTACTTC | CASSQFRSYEQYF
. | TRBJ2-1 | TRBV4-2 | TRBD2 | TGTGCCAGCAGCCAAGAGAACGCGGGAGGGGGTGATGAGCAGTTCTTC | CASSQENAGGGDEQFF
once | TRBJ2-2 | TRBV7-2 | . | TGTGCCAGCAGCGACATTGTTGCGTCTAGCGCCTACACCGGGGAGCTGTTTTTT | CASSDIVASSAYTGELFF
. | TRBJ2-2 | TRBV19 | . | TGTGCCAGTAATTTGGGGGGGAACACCGGGGAGCTGTTTTTT | CASNLGGNTGELFF
. | TRBJ2-1 | TRBV10-2 | . | TGCGCCAGCAGTGAACCAGGGAATGAGCAGTTCTTC | CASSEPGNEQFF
. | TRBJ2-1 | TRBV19 | . | TGTGCCAGTAGTCCTTCGCCCTTACGTGTAGAACAGTTCTTC | CASSPSPLRVEQFF
once | TRBJ1-1 | TRBV19 | . | TGTGCCAGTAGTATTCGAGGCACCCACACTGAAGCTTTCTTT | CASSIRGTHTEAFF
. | TRBJ2-4 | TRBV4-2 | TRBD2 | TGTGCCAGCAGCCAAGCAGCGGGGTTAGCCAAAAACATTCAGTACTTC | CASSQAAGLAKNIQYF
. | TRBJ2-1 | TRBV7-3 | TRBD1 | TGTGCCAGCAGCCGACAACCGGGACAGGGTGCCAATGAGCAGTTCTTC | CASSRQPGQGANEQFF
. | TRBJ1-5 | TRBV2 | TRBD1 | TGTGCCAGCAGTGAAGGGGGGACAGAGAATCAGCCCCAGCATTTT | CASSEGGTENQPQHF
. | TRBJ2-1 | TRBV15 | . | TGTGCCACCAGCGCCCTCTCGGGGGATGAGCAGTTCTTC | CATSALSGDEQFF
. | TRBJ2-2 | TRBV5-1 | . | TGCGCCAGCAGAGCGGGACAGGATTACACCGGGGAGCTGTTTTTT | CASRAGQDYTGELFF
. | TRBJ1-2 | TRBV6-5 | . | TGTGCCAGCAGCCCCGGGACAACCATCTATGGCTACACCTTC | CASSPGTTIYGYTF
. | TRBJ1-5 | TRBV18 | TRBD1 | TGTGCCAGCTCACCCCCGGGACAGCTCAATCAGCCCCAGCATTTT | CASSPPGQLNQPQHF